The clone carrying this TCR beta chain was seen at least ten times. As yet, its antigen is unknown. Regions amplified from RNA transcripts were the TCR beta CDR3 regions. HTBI primers were employed in a first-round RT-PCR of the TCR CDR3. MiXCR was run by TCRdb on the multiplex PCR reads, yielding one entry per CDR3 protein. The sample holds a few hundred thousand distinct CDR3 sequences, 15% to 19% seen once. The data originate from a study of T cells in Graves' hyperthyroidism and ophthalmopathy. V dropped 1 base and J dropped 4; count of bases not matched to a gene: 3. The CDR3 sequence is 14 residues long. Findings of the study overall: Peripheral blood also featured most of the thyroid clonotypes expanded above 0.001.

The J gene is TRBJ1-1, the V gene TRBV12-3 or TRBV12-4, with 7 positions matching TRBD1. This TCR came from a woman aged 25-40 years with Graves' hyperthyroidism. The specimen was blood. DNA of the CDR3: TGTGCCAGCAGTTTAGTCGACAGGGTCACTGAAGCTTTCTTT. Its protein product is CASSLVDRVTEAFF.